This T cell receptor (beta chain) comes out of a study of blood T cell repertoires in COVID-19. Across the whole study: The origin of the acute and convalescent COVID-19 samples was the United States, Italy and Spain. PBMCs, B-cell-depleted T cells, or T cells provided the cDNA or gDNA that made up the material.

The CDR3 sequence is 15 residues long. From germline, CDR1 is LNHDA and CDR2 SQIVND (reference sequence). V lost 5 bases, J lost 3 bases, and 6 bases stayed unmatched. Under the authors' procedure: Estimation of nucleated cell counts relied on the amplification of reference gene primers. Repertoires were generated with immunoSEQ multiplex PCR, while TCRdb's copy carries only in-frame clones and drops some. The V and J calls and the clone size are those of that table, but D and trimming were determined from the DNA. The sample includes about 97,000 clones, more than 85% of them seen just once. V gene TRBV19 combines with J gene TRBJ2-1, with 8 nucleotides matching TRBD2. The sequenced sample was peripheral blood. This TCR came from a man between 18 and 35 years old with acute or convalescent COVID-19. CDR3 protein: CASSLTSGIYNEQFF. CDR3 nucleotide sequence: TGTGCCAGTAGTTTAACTAGCGGAATCTACAATGAGCAGTTCTTC.